This is a list of T cell receptor beta chains from one sample in a study of cytomegalovirus exposure and HLA in healthy donors. This table comes from immunoSEQ multiplex PCR, and its TCRdb copy is limited to in-frame clones, with some not included. The sample has 160,000 or so clones; 60% to 85% are singletons. The sequencing input was PBMCs. These TCRs come from a woman aged 25 to 45 in good health and CMV-seronegative. Both conserved end residues are part of each CDR3. A D gene is named only where the DNA matches it firmly. Some rows have no size entry. The others give once, few or many, or a class for an expanded clone.

d_call | j_call | clone_size | v_call | cdr3_aa | cdr3_nt
- | TRBJ1-1 | - | TRBV7-9 | CASSSQGNTEAFF | TGTGCCAGCAGCTCCCAGGGTAACACTGAAGCTTTCTTT
- | TRBJ1-1 | - | TRBV13 | CASSAGSNSGTEAFF | TGTGCCAGCAGCGCCGGGAGCAACAGCGGGACTGAAGCTTTCTTT
TRBD1 | TRBJ2-7 | - | TRBV5-1 | CASSTRQGSYEQYF | TGCGCCAGCAGCACCAGACAGGGCTCCTACGAGCAGTACTTC
- | TRBJ2-7 | once | TRBV30 | CAWSVQGPYEQYF | TGTGCCTGGAGTGTACAGGGTCCGTACGAGCAGTACTTC
- | TRBJ2-2 | - | TRBV9 | CASSVGRGKAGELFF | TGTGCCAGCAGCGTCGGGCGGGGTAAGGCCGGGGAGCTGTTTTTT
TRBD2 | TRBJ2-5 | once | TRBV2 | CASSQGLAGEETQYF | TGTGCCAGCAGTCAAGGACTAGCGGGGGAAGAGACCCAGTACTTC
TRBD2 | TRBJ2-1 | - | TRBV5-1 | CASSLPTSGGEAKQFF | TGCGCCAGCAGCCTCCCCACTAGCGGGGGTGAGGCGAAGCAGTTCTTC
- | TRBJ1-1 | - | TRBV30 | CAWSQGTEAFF | TGTGCCTGGAGTCAGGGTACTGAAGCTTTCTTT
- | TRBJ1-4 | - | TRBV5-6 | CASSLALIEKLFF | TGTGCCAGCAGCTTGGCCCTTATCGAAAAACTGTTTTTT
TRBD1 | TRBJ2-2 | - | TRBV27 | CASSPGDRFTGELFF | TGTGCCAGCAGTCCCGGGGACAGGTTCACCGGGGAGCTGTTTTTT
- | TRBJ1-1 | - | TRBV29-1 | CSVRVSNTEAFF | TGCAGCGTTCGGGTGAGTAACACTGAAGCTTTCTTT
- | TRBJ1-3 | - | TRBV25-1 | CASSEMAGSGNTIYF | TGTGCCAGCAGTGAAATGGCAGGCTCTGGAAACACCATATATTTT
TRBD2 | TRBJ2-3 | - | TRBV5-1 | CASSSQAGEADTQYF | TGCGCCAGCAGCAGTCAAGCGGGAGAGGCAGATACGCAGTATTTT